The 12 T cell receptor beta chains below were found in one sample sequenced in a study of T cells in women clearing cervical HPV infection. Measured with immunoSEQ multiplex PCR; TCRdb has only the in-frame clones, and not every one. The sample shows under 30,000 clones, and approximately 5.5% sits with its ten largest clones. Specimen: blood buffy coat. The receptor source for this set is a woman aged 18 to 75 with a cervical HPV16 infection that either progressed to CIN3+ or cleared (not recorded which).

Notes on this clone: The sequence runs out 3 residues before the end of the CDR3; the remainder is reconstructed from the germline J gene. The rearrangement uses TRBV12-3 or TRBV12-4 and TRBJ2-7; no definite D call. This CDR3 comprises 13 residues. Trimming took 1 base from V and 1 from J, leaving 5 bases between them. The CDR3 region is CASSLGQSYEQYF. The CDR3 DNA, read in part, is TGTGCCAGCAGTTTAGGACAATCCTACGAG.

About this clone: The read finishes 3 residues shy of the CDR3 end, and the germline J gene is used to complete it. This chain connects TRBV6-2 or TRBV6-3 to TRBJ2-7; 11 bases are a match to TRBD2. The CDR3 is 15 residues long. V lost 5 bases and J lost 2; bases outside the gene matches: 5. The germline CDR1 and CDR2 sequences are MNHEY and SVGEGT. CDR3: CASSPPTSGAYEQYF. The sequenced part of the CDR3 DNA is TGTGCCAGCAGTCCGCCGACTAGCGGGGCCTACGAG.

Note on this clone: Read data end 3 residues before the CDR3 end; the end is taken from the germline J gene. The chain carries TRBV20-1 and TRBJ1-1, with 10 bases fitting TRBD1. Looked up from germline, CDR1 is DFQATT and CDR2 is SNEGSKA (reference sequence). CDR3 size: 14 residues. Germline trimming cut 5 bases from V and 4 bases from J; bases unmatched to any gene: 7. The CDR3 bases that were read are TGCAGTGCTCAACGGGGACAGGGGACCACTGAA. The encoded protein is CSAQRGQGTTE. The CDR3 in its entirety is CSAQRGQGTTEAFF.

In regard to this clone: The CDR3 end lies 3 residues beyond the end of the read and is filled in from the germline J gene. The rearrangement links TRBV19 to TRBJ1-6; 9 bases are a match to TRBD1. The trim removed 3 bases at V and 5 bases at J, leaving 2 bases unmatched. The CDR3 runs to 15 residues. Germline CDR1 LNHDA, CDR2 SQIVND (reference sequence). CDR3 sequence reads: CASSIRQGDNSPLHF. The sequenced CDR3 bases are TGTGCCAGTAGTATTCGACAGGGGGATAATTCACCC.

Note on this clone: The read gets to within 3 residues of the CDR3 end, and the germline J gene fills in the rest. The V gene is TRBV5-1, the J gene TRBJ2-6; possible D gene TRBD1, 5 bases. Trimming removed 1 base from V and 0 bases from J, with 11 bases in between. CDR3 length equals 17 residues. CDR1 SGHRS and CDR2 YFSETQ come from the germline V gene. The sequenced part of the CDR3 DNA is TGCGCCAGCAGCTTGAACTCAGGGATCTCTGGGGCCAACGTC. This sequence encodes CASSLNSGISGANV. The whole CDR3 protein is CASSLNSGISGANVLTF.

For this clone: The read falls 3 residues short of the CDR3 end, and the missing part is taken from the germline J gene. This rearrangement joins TRBV6-2 or TRBV6-3 to TRBJ2-3, with 8 bases matching TRBD1. The CDR3 runs 13 residues. Germline V gives CDR1 MNHEY, CDR2 SVGEGT. CDR3 DNA (partial): TGTGCCAGCAGAGGACAGGGCAATCAGCCG. Amino acid sequence: CASRGQGNQP. The complete CDR3 sequence is CASRGQGNQPQYF.

Concerning this clone itself: Read sequence stops 3 residues before the CDR3 end, and the germline J gene provides the missing end. The gene calls are TRBV7-9 and TRBJ2-3, with D unresolved. The CDR3 is 15 residues long. Deletions cut 5 bases from V and 1 base from J, with 13 bases between. CDR1 and CDR2 from the germline V gene are SEHNR and FQNEAQ (reference sequence). The CDR3 DNA, read in part, is TGTGCCAGCAGCGTTGGGCCTCGAGGCACAGATACG. Protein sequence: CASSVGPRGTDT. The whole CDR3 sequence reads CASSVGPRGTDTQYF.

To note about this clone: The read falls 3 residues short of the CDR3 end, and the missing part is taken from the germline J gene. The chain couples TRBV5-1 to TRBJ2-2; 13 bases align to TRBD2. This CDR3 region has 15 residues. Germline V gives CDR1 SGHRS, CDR2 YFSETQ. The junction had 0 bases not matched to a gene; V was cut back by 1 base and J by 6 bases. CDR3 DNA (partial): TGCGCCAGCAGCTTGACTAGCGGGAGGGCCGGGGAG. Translated: CASSLTSGRAGE. The CDR3 in full is CASSLTSGRAGELFF.

About this clone itself: The sequence runs out 3 residues before the end of the CDR3; the remainder is reconstructed from the germline J gene. The chain is built from TRBV11-1 and TRBJ1-1; TRBD1 is a possible D gene (6 bases). This CDR3 spans 14 amino acids. Trimming removed 3 bases at V and 4 bases at J, with 12 bases between. Germline V lookup: CDR1 SGHAT, CDR2 FQDESV (reference sequence). Partial CDR3 DNA: TGTGCCAGCAGCTTGGTAGGGGGAGGCACTGAA. Translated, it gives CASSLVGGGTE. The whole CDR3 sequence reads CASSLVGGGTEAFF.

Concerning this clone itself: The missing CDR3 end, 3 residues past where the read stops, is filled in from the germline J gene. The chain joins TRBV7-2 to TRBJ1-1, with D hard to call. The V and J ends lost 0 bases and 3 bases respectively, with 5 bases between them. This CDR3 has 13 amino acids. In germline, CDR1 is SGHTA, CDR2 FQGNSA. Partial CDR3 DNA: TGTGCCAGCAGCTTAGCAGGCCACACTGAA. It yields the protein CASSLAGHTE. Given in full, the CDR3 is CASSLAGHTEAFF.

Details on this clone: Read sequence stops 3 residues before the CDR3 end, and the germline J gene provides the missing end. This chain connects TRBV7-9 to TRBJ1-2, with 7 bases matching TRBD1. The CDR3 length is 12 residues. The germline CDR1 and CDR2 sequences are SEHNR and FQNEAQ (reference sequence). The CDR3 bases that were read are TGTGCCAGCAGAGGTGGGACAGCTCAC. Its protein product is CASRGGTAH. The whole CDR3 sequence reads CASRGGTAHYTF.

As regards this clone: The sequenced fragment ends 3 residues before the CDR3 boundary, so the rest is inferred from the germline J gene. This chain links TRBV5-5 with TRBJ1-4; 8 positions agree with TRBD1. Per germline, CDR1 SGHKS and CDR2 YYEKEE (reference sequence). Trimming at V came to 5 bases and at J to 3 bases, leaving 6 bases not matched to a gene. This CDR3 has 15 residues. The chain's CDR3 is CASRTTGAPNEKLFF. The sequenced part of the CDR3 DNA is TGTGCCAGCAGAACGACAGGGGCCCCTAATGAAAAA.